The present entry profiles one T cell receptor beta chain with its context. There is no known antigen for this receptor. No per-base quality is available; no much larger clone lies one base away. In the prospective study, participants were about 18 to 100 years old, resided in about two dozen geographic areas of the United States, and were enrolled through a virtual design. Cohort assignment in the prospective study relied on participant-reported clinical history from a screening survey and a study questionnaire. A participant counted as exposed if, within 2 weeks of entering the study, that participant had been in contact with someone who had a PCR-confirmed or clinician-diagnosed COVID-19 case. Mobile phlebotomists in the prospective study collected whole blood, serum and a nasopharyngeal or oropharyngeal swab from every participant. Prospective study participants could optionally give additional blood draws and questionnaires over an approximately two-month period. Prospective study blood samples were shipped either frozen or at room temperature before DNA extraction.

This record belongs to a study of blood T cell repertoires in COVID-19 (TCRdb year 2020). About the investigation overall: Samples covering the acute and convalescent phases of COVID-19 were provided by collaborators in the United States, Italy and Spain. The material from the prospective study consisted of cDNA or gDNA derived from T cells, B-cell-depleted T cells, or PBMCs. The dataset comprised deeply sampled blood TCRbeta repertoires from subjects exposed to, actively infected with, or recovered from COVID-19. A freely available public database, intended as a resource for researchers studying the immune response to SARS-CoV-2, is where the repertoires were released. Samples came from the ongoing ImmuneRACE study (first 160 participants) plus 1,254 subjects from 6 global collaborators. Nearly every sample came with metadata listing a de-identified subject ID, COVID-19 status, age in years and sex. Where HLA class I and class II types were available, the types were taken from metadata supplied by the sample provider, not from assay-based typing. General study outcomes and caveats: Clinical and demographic metadata were provided uncurated, with the amount varying by source and participant.

V is reduced by 3 bases and J by 3 bases, leaving a spacing of 13 bases between them. Based on the germline V gene, the CDR1 and CDR2 sequences are SGHTA and FQGNSA. From the cysteine up to the phenylalanine, the CDR3 has a length of 15 residues. The sequence is cut down to CDR3 DNA, 45 bases in frame from base 1. The immunoSEQ Assay, a bias-controlled multiplex PCR, was used to amplify TCRbeta CDR3 regions from genomic DNA. As for the authors' bioinformatics: Within the assay, amplification of reference gene primers was used to estimate how many nucleated cells each sample contained. Sequence reads were collapsed and filtered to measure the absolute abundance of every unique TCRbeta CDR3 rearrangement. Productive Simpson clonality was computed per sample as the square root of Simpson's diversity index over productive rearrangements. TCRdb re-hosts the immuneACCESS table, in-frame sequences only. Its copies lack some clones; in the studies checked, an unresolved V gene accounts for under half of them, and the cause for the rest is not known. V and J calls and clone size follow that table, whereas D and trimming were derived from the DNA. The table for this sample lists over 200,000 clones; almost 90% of them were counted only once. The top ten clonotypes cover approximately 15% of the sample.

The sequencing sample was made of PBMCs or T cells enriched from blood (not recorded which). This receptor chain uses TRBV7-2 and TRBJ2-3, with the identity of the D gene unclear. The TCR was taken from a man in his thirties or forties who had been exposed to COVID-19. The CDR3 reads CASSFEDWRTDTQYF. At the DNA level, the sequence is TGTGCCAGCAGCTTTGAAGACTGGCGGACAGATACGCAGTATTTT.